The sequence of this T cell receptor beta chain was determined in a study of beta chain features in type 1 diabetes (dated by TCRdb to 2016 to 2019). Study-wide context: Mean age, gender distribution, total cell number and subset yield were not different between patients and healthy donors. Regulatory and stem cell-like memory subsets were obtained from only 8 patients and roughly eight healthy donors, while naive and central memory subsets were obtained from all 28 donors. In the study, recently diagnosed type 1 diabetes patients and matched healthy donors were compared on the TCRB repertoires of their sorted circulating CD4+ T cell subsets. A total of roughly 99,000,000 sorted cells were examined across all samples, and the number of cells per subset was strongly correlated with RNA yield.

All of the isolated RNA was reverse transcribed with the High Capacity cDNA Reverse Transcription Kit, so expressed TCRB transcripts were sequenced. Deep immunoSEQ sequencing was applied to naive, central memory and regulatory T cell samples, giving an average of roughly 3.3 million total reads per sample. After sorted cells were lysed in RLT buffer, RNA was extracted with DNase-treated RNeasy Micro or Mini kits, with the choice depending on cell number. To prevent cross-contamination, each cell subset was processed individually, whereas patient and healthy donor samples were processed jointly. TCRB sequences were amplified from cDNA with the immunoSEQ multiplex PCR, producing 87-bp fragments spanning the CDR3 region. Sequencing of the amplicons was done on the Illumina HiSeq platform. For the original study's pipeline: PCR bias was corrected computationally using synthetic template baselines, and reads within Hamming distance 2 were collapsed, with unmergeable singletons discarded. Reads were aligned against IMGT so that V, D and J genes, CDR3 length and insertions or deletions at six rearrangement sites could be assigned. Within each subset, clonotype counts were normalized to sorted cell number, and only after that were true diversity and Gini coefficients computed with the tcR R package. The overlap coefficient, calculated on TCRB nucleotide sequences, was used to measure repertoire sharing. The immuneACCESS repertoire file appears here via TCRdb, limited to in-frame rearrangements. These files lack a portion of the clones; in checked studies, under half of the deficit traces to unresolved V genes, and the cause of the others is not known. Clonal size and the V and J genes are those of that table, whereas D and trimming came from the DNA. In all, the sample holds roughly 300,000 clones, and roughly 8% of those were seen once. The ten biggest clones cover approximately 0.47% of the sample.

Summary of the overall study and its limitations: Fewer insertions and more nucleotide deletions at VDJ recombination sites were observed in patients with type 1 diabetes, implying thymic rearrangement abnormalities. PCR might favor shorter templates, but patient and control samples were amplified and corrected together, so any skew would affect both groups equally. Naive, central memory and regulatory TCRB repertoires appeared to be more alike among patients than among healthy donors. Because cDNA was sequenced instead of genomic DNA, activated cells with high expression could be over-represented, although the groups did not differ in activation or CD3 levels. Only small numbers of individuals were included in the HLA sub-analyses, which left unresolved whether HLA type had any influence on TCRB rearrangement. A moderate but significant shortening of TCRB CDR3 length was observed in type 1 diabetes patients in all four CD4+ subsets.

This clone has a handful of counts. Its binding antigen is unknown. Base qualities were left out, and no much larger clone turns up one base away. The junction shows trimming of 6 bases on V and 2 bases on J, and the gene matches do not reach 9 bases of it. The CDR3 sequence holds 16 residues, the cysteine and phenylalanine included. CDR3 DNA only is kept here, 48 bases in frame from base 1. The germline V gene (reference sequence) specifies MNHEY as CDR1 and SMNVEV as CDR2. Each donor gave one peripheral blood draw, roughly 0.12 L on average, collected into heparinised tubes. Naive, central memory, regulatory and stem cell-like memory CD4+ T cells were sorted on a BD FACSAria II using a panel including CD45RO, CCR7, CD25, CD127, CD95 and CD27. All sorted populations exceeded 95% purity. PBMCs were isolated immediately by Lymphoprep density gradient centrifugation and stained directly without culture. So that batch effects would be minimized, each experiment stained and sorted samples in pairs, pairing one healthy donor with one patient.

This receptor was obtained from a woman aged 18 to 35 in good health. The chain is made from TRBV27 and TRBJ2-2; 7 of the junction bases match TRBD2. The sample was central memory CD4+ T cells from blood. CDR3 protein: CASRGRGTINTGELFF. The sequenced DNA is TGTGCCAGCAGGGGGCGGGGGACTATCAACACCGGGGAGCTGTTTTTT.